The rows below give T cell receptor beta chains drawn from one sample of a study of T cells in Graves' hyperthyroidism and ophthalmopathy. Each CDR3 protein gets one entry after TCRdb re-called the multiplex PCR reads with MiXCR. The table has hundreds of thousands of distinct CDR3 sequences, approximately 15% seen once. Sequenced material: blood. The receptors shown here come from a young woman with Graves' hyperthyroidism. CDR3s include the opening cysteine and the closing phenylalanine or tryptophan. The order of the fields is clone size, D gene, J gene, V gene, CDR3 protein, CDR3 DNA. D genes are given only for firm matches. The size entry is marked missing in some rows and otherwise reads once, few, many or a size class.

clone size: many
D gene: TRBD2
J gene: TRBJ2-7
V gene: TRBV29-1
CDR3 protein: CSVDTSGSYEQYF
CDR3 DNA: TGCAGCGTTGATACTAGCGGGTCCTACGAGCAGTACTTC

clone size: few
D gene: .
J gene: TRBJ2-7
V gene: TRBV27
CDR3 protein: CASSSPLNYEQYF
CDR3 DNA: TGTGCCAGCAGTTCCCCTCTAAATTACGAGCAGTACTTC

clone size: many
D gene: TRBD2
J gene: TRBJ2-1
V gene: TRBV2
CDR3 protein: CASSEELAVYNEQFF
CDR3 DNA: TGTGCCAGCAGTGAAGAACTAGCGGTCTACAATGAGCAGTTCTTC

clone size: .
D gene: .
J gene: TRBJ2-2
V gene: TRBV9
CDR3 protein: CASSLRPSGELFF
CDR3 DNA: TGTGCCAGCAGCCTCAGACCCAGCGGGGAGCTGTTTTTT

clone size: .
D gene: TRBD2
J gene: TRBJ2-7
V gene: TRBV20-1
CDR3 protein: CSASVVSGGSYEQYF
CDR3 DNA: TGCAGTGCTAGCGTCGTTTCTGGCGGGAGTTACGAGCAGTACTTC

clone size: many
D gene: .
J gene: TRBJ2-1
V gene: TRBV29-1
CDR3 protein: CSVEGRAAYNEQFF
CDR3 DNA: TGCAGCGTTGAGGGCCGCGCCGCCTACAATGAGCAGTTCTTC

clone size: many
D gene: TRBD2
J gene: TRBJ2-5
V gene: TRBV7-2
CDR3 protein: CASSPGTSGQETQYF
CDR3 DNA: TGTGCCAGCAGCCCAGGGACTAGCGGGCAAGAGACCCAGTACTTC

clone size: many
D gene: TRBD2
J gene: TRBJ2-5
V gene: TRBV5-1
CDR3 protein: CASSLDGSGRLEETQYF
CDR3 DNA: TGCGCCAGCAGCTTGGATGGTAGCGGGAGGTTAGAAGAGACCCAGTACTTC

clone size: .
D gene: TRBD2
J gene: TRBJ2-7
V gene: TRBV4-1
CDR3 protein: CASSQVSLAVTYEQYF
CDR3 DNA: TGCGCCAGCAGCCAAGTGTCCCTAGCGGTAACCTACGAGCAGTACTTC

clone size: many
D gene: .
J gene: TRBJ2-1
V gene: TRBV28
CDR3 protein: CASSLLGATYNEQFF
CDR3 DNA: TGTGCCAGCAGTCTATTGGGGGCCACCTACAATGAGCAGTTCTTC

clone size: .
D gene: .
J gene: TRBJ2-1
V gene: TRBV19
CDR3 protein: CASSFGTSSGEQFF
CDR3 DNA: TGTGCCAGTAGTTTCGGGACTTCGAGCGGTGAGCAGTTCTTC

clone size: few
D gene: .
J gene: TRBJ1-5
V gene: TRBV28
CDR3 protein: CAGGEGNQPQHF
CDR3 DNA: TGTGCGGGGGGGGAGGGCAATCAGCCCCAGCATTTT

clone size: many
D gene: .
J gene: TRBJ1-2
V gene: TRBV3-1
CDR3 protein: CASSQKASGIGYTF
CDR3 DNA: TGTGCCAGCAGCCAAAAAGCGTCAGGGATCGGCTACACCTTC

clone size: many
D gene: TRBD2
J gene: TRBJ2-1
V gene: TRBV10-3
CDR3 protein: CAISGGLAADNEQFF
CDR3 DNA: TGTGCCATCAGTGGGGGACTAGCGGCCGACAATGAGCAGTTCTTC

clone size: many
D gene: .
J gene: TRBJ1-2
V gene: TRBV6-1
CDR3 protein: CASSRDLNGLMNGYTF
CDR3 DNA: TGTGCCAGCAGCCGTGATCTAAATGGGCTTATGAATGGCTACACCTTC

clone size: many
D gene: TRBD1
J gene: TRBJ1-2
V gene: TRBV11-2
CDR3 protein: CASSLGRTGNYGYTF
CDR3 DNA: TGTGCCAGCAGCTTAGGTCGGACAGGCAACTATGGCTACACCTTC

clone size: many
D gene: TRBD1
J gene: TRBJ1-5
V gene: TRBV14
CDR3 protein: CASSQVKGQPYSNQPQHF
CDR3 DNA: TGTGCCAGCAGCCAAGTAAAGGGACAGCCCTATAGCAATCAGCCCCAGCATTTT

clone size: few
D gene: TRBD1
J gene: TRBJ1-6
V gene: TRBV5-1
CDR3 protein: CASSPRTGSTPLHF
CDR3 DNA: TGCGCCAGCAGCCCCCGGACAGGGTCGACACCCCTCCACTTT

clone size: few
D gene: .
J gene: TRBJ1-1
V gene: TRBV19
CDR3 protein: CASSSGTTLQEAFF
CDR3 DNA: TGTGCCAGTAGTAGCGGGACAACCCTTCAGGAAGCTTTCTTT

clone size: .
D gene: TRBD2
J gene: TRBJ2-1
V gene: TRBV29-1
CDR3 protein: CSVATSGPYNEQFF
CDR3 DNA: TGCAGCGTTGCCACTAGCGGGCCGTACAATGAGCAGTTCTTC

clone size: .
D gene: .
J gene: TRBJ1-3
V gene: TRBV6-4
CDR3 protein: CASSALGVGGASGNTIYF
CDR3 DNA: TGTGCCAGCAGTGCCCTAGGTGTCGGGGGCGCGTCAGGAAACACCATATATTTT

clone size: few
D gene: .
J gene: TRBJ2-5
V gene: TRBV6-1
CDR3 protein: CASSSPSSGTGETQYF
CDR3 DNA: TGTGCCAGCAGTTCCCCGTCGTCTGGAACGGGGGAGACCCAGTACTTC

clone size: .
D gene: .
J gene: TRBJ2-3
V gene: TRBV24-1
CDR3 protein: CATSETADTQYF
CDR3 DNA: TGTGCCACCAGTGAAACCGCCGATACGCAGTATTTT

clone size: many
D gene: .
J gene: TRBJ2-1
V gene: TRBV7-3
CDR3 protein: CASSPTISSYNEQFF
CDR3 DNA: TGTGCCAGCAGCCCGACTATCAGCTCCTACAATGAGCAGTTCTTC

clone size: few
D gene: .
J gene: TRBJ2-7
V gene: TRBV18
CDR3 protein: CASSPRSSSYEQYF
CDR3 DNA: TGTGCCAGCTCACCACGGTCCAGCTCCTACGAGCAGTACTTC

clone size: .
D gene: .
J gene: TRBJ1-5
V gene: TRBV20-1
CDR3 protein: CSARMGVRNQPQHF
CDR3 DNA: TGCAGTGCTAGAATGGGGGTCCGCAATCAGCCCCAGCATTTT

clone size: few
D gene: .
J gene: TRBJ1-2
V gene: TRBV18
CDR3 protein: CASSPPGADGYTF
CDR3 DNA: TGTGCCAGCTCACCACCAGGAGCGGATGGCTACACCTTC

clone size: many
D gene: .
J gene: TRBJ2-3
V gene: TRBV7-9
CDR3 protein: CASSPTWGTDTQYF
CDR3 DNA: TGTGCCAGCAGCCCCACCTGGGGCACAGATACGCAGTATTTT

clone size: many
D gene: .
J gene: TRBJ2-7
V gene: TRBV11-2
CDR3 protein: CASSYSGQYF
CDR3 DNA: TGTGCCAGCAGTTACTCGGGGCAGTACTTC

clone size: .
D gene: .
J gene: TRBJ1-2
V gene: TRBV7-2
CDR3 protein: CASSDPGGYGYTF
CDR3 DNA: TGTGCCAGCAGCGACCCGGGGGGCTATGGCTACACCTTC

clone size: few
D gene: .
J gene: TRBJ2-5
V gene: TRBV24-1
CDR3 protein: CATSDAGLVETQYF
CDR3 DNA: TGTGCCACCAGTGATGCCGGCCTGGTGGAGACCCAGTACTTC

clone size: many
D gene: .
J gene: TRBJ2-5
V gene: TRBV5-1
CDR3 protein: CASSSASKTSGQETQYF
CDR3 DNA: TGCGCCAGCAGCTCCGCATCCAAAACATCGGGGCAAGAGACCCAGTACTTC

clone size: many
D gene: .
J gene: TRBJ2-5
V gene: TRBV18
CDR3 protein: CASSPPVKETQYF
CDR3 DNA: TGTGCCAGCTCACCACCAGTAAAAGAGACCCAGTACTTC

clone size: few
D gene: .
J gene: TRBJ1-4
V gene: TRBV29-1
CDR3 protein: CSVEGGARDNEKLFF
CDR3 DNA: TGCAGCGTTGAAGGTGGGGCGCGAGATAATGAAAAACTGTTTTTT

clone size: many
D gene: .
J gene: TRBJ2-3
V gene: TRBV14
CDR3 protein: CASSQDRLLGADTQYF
CDR3 DNA: TGTGCCAGCAGCCAAGACCGGCTACTTGGAGCAGATACGCAGTATTTT

clone size: few
D gene: TRBD1
J gene: TRBJ1-5
V gene: TRBV20-1
CDR3 protein: CSASGGPGQPQHF
CDR3 DNA: TGCAGTGCTTCAGGGGGCCCGGGTCAGCCCCAGCATTTT

clone size: few
D gene: .
J gene: TRBJ2-2
V gene: TRBV27
CDR3 protein: CASSSPWEAGELFF
CDR3 DNA: TGTGCCAGCAGTTCTCCCTGGGAGGCCGGGGAGCTGTTTTTT

clone size: .
D gene: TRBD1
J gene: TRBJ2-7
V gene: TRBV10-3
CDR3 protein: CAIRDRVFDEQYF
CDR3 DNA: TGTGCCATCAGAGACAGGGTTTTCGACGAGCAGTACTTC

clone size: many
D gene: .
J gene: TRBJ2-3
V gene: TRBV27
CDR3 protein: CASSSEGTDTQYF
CDR3 DNA: TGTGCCAGCAGTTCGGAAGGCACAGATACGCAGTATTTT